Listed below are T cell receptor beta chains from one sample, sequenced in a study of T-cell reconstitution after alpha-beta-depleted transplantation in children. TCRdb itself ran the PCR reads through MiXCR, one entry per CDR3 protein. Here the sample spans around 580,000 distinct CDR3 sequences, about 21% being singletons. The specimen was PBMCs, mostly from graft donor cells, collected 360 days after TCRalphabeta/CD19-depleted stem cell transplant. Receptors originate from a boy younger than two who had a stem cell transplant for acute myeloid leukemia, so the T cells may come from the graft donor. Each CDR3 is given without its conserved first and last residue. Size values are once, few and many counts, or a class for expanded clones, and some rows have none.

v_call	clone_size	cdr3_length	j_call	cdr3_aa
TRBV4-3	few	13	TRBJ2-1	ASSQDVDPYNEQF
TRBV6-2/TRBV6-3	many	11	TRBJ2-1	AISPGRGNEQF
TRBV3-1	many	14	TRBJ1-6	ASSQDRVLGNSPLH
TRBV7-8	-	14	TRBJ2-2	ASSSFHGQGTGELF
TRBV29-1	many	9	TRBJ1-1	SAGERTEAF
TRBV27	few	14	TRBJ1-6	ASSHSSRGSDSPLH
TRBV6-2/TRBV6-3	many	10	TRBJ2-7	ASSYSTYEQY
TRBV4-1	many	11	TRBJ1-5	ASSQVGNQPQH
TRBV12-3/TRBV12-4	-	12	TRBJ2-3	ASHTGQGVDTQY
TRBV11-3	-	12	TRBJ1-1	ASTMRGKYTEAF
TRBV20-1	-	13	TRBJ2-7	SAGARDYTLGRQY
TRBV20-1	-	11	TRBJ1-1	SAGGPGDTEAF
TRBV20-1	few	12	TRBJ2-1	SAEDRLYYNEQF
TRBV11-2	-	15	TRBJ2-7	ASSFGDRGLTYYEQY
TRBV30	-	9	TRBJ2-3	AWEIQDTQY
TRBV6-6	-	9	TRBJ2-7	ASQDGYEQY
TRBV7-7	few	14	TRBJ2-1	ASSHNLAASYNEQF
TRBV6-2/TRBV6-3	many	15	TRBJ2-1	ASRSRLAGGPEDEQF
TRBV27	-	16	TRBJ2-2	ASSFHQGWSSNTGELF
TRBV12-3/TRBV12-4	-	16	TRBJ2-2	ASSRTLAGVANTGELF
TRBV10-3	few	10	TRBJ2-3	AIGLSADTQY
TRBV7-6	many	18	TRBJ2-1	ASSTRQAGGLQGAYNEQF
TRBV15	many	12	TRBJ2-3	ATGKQRSTDTQY
TRBV6-5	many	12	TRBJ2-1	ASSYSGGINEQF
TRBV20-1	many	10	TRBJ1-5	SAKYSNQPQH
TRBV20-1	-	16	TRBJ2-3	SASPPGGPAVRTDTQY
TRBV7-9	-	12	TRBJ1-2	ASSFDDSWPSGT
TRBV5-1	many	12	TRBJ1-1	ASSADTGGGEAF
TRBV4-3	few	13	TRBJ1-2	ASSQDPSLNYGYT
TRBV20-1	many	12	TRBJ2-1	SARRASSYNEQF